A selection of T cell receptor beta chains follows, all from one sample in a study of blood T cell repertoires in COVID-19. Measured with immunoSEQ multiplex PCR; TCRdb has only the in-frame clones, and not every one. Among 130,000 to 150,000 clones listed, just under 85% were seen once. Sequenced: PBMCs or T cells enriched from blood (not recorded which). Source of these receptors: a middle-aged man who had recovered from COVID-19. Each CDR3 is given with its conserved first and last residue. Each record gives: D gene, V gene, J gene, CDR3 protein, CDR3 DNA. D genes are given only for firm matches.

>-|TRBV21-1|TRBJ2-2
CASSKVGLAITGELFF
TGTGCCAGCAGCAAAGTGGGACTAGCAATCACCGGGGAGCTGTTTTTT
>TRBD2|TRBV25-1|TRBJ2-2
CASSGSSGEAGELFF
TGTGCCAGCAGTGGATCTAGCGGGGAGGCCGGGGAGCTGTTTTTT
>-|TRBV28|TRBJ1-1
CASSLYQGNTEAFF
TGTGCCAGCAGTTTATACCAGGGGAACACTGAAGCTTTCTTT
>-|TRBV11-2|TRBJ1-5
CASSDGRDYQPQHF
TGTGCCAGCAGTGACGGACGGGACTATCAGCCCCAGCATTTT
>TRBD2|TRBV7-6|TRBJ2-3
CASSFYPAGGRGTDTQYF
TGTGCCAGCAGCTTCTACCCAGCGGGGGGGCGGGGCACAGATACGCAGTATTTT
>-|TRBV19|TRBJ1-4
CASSAGVDEKLFF
TGTGCCAGTAGCGCAGGGGTGGATGAAAAACTGTTTTTT
>TRBD1|TRBV5-1|TRBJ2-6
CASSRGTGLGANVLTF
TGCGCCAGCAGCCGAGGGACAGGGCTCGGGGCCAACGTCCTGACTTTC
>-|TRBV24-1|TRBJ2-7
CATSDGQPPNEQYF
TGTGCCACCAGTGATGGGCAACCCCCCAACGAGCAGTACTTC
>-|TRBV5-8|TRBJ2-1
CASSLPGTSYNEQFF
TGTGCCAGCAGCTTACCGGGTACATCCTACAATGAGCAGTTCTTC
>-|TRBV28|TRBJ2-7
CASSAGSSYEQYF
TGTGCCAGCAGTGCAGGGTCTTCCTACGAGCAGTACTTC